These 12 T cell receptor beta chains came from one sample sequenced in a study of blood T cell repertoires in COVID-19. TCRdb's copy holds only in-frame clones and misses some; the assay was immunoSEQ multiplex PCR. The sample consists of about 280,000 clones, more than 70% of them appearing once. Sample: PBMCs or T cells enriched from blood (not recorded which). These receptors were taken from a woman in her sixties in a cohort exposed to, infected with or recovered from COVID-19 (not recorded which).

Notes on this clone: Other DNA sequences of this sample code for an identical CDR3. CDR3 in DNA: TGCGCCAGCAGCTTGGCCGGGACATACAATGAGCAGTTCTTC. It specifies CASSLAGTYNEQFF. The J gene is TRBJ2-1, the V gene TRBV5-1; D is perhaps TRBD1 (6 bases). Germline assignment: CDR1 SGHRS and CDR2 YFSETQ. The V end was cut by 0 bases, the J end by 4 bases, with 8 bases between. The CDR3 covers 14 residues.

CDR3 in amino acids: CASSSRRGLGTEAFF. CDR3 DNA sequence: TGTGCCAGCAGCTCCCGCAGGGGGCTGGGGACTGAAGCTTTCTTT. The chain recombines TRBV11-1 with TRBJ1-1; 8 bases align to TRBD1. This CDR3 contains 15 residues. Germline V lookup: CDR1 SGHAT, CDR2 FQDESV (reference sequence). V shed 4 bases, J shed 5 bases, and the junction held 9 bases outside the gene matches.

The rearrangement joins TRBV24-1 to TRBJ1-5; TRBD1 matches 7 bases. CDR1 and CDR2 from the germline V gene are KGHDR and SFDVKD. CDR3 length: 14 amino acids. The J segment lost 6 bases and the V segment lost 5 bases, leaving 6 bases of the junction unmatched. This CDR3 reads CATSAGGNTQPQHF. In DNA, the CDR3 is TGTGCCACCAGTGCAGGGGGTAATACTCAGCCCCAGCATTTT.

V gene TRBV4-2 combines with J gene TRBJ2-7, with 7 bases lining up with TRBD2. Per the germline V gene, CDR1 is LGHNA and CDR2 is YNFKEQ. This CDR3 has 16 amino acids. V trimming: 1 base; J trimming: 3 bases; junction bases outside the gene matches: 9. CDR3 sequence reads: CASSQADLAAVYEQYF. The CDR3 bases are TGTGCCAGCAGCCAAGCCGATCTAGCGGCAGTCTACGAGCAGTACTTC.

The J gene is TRBJ2-1, the V gene TRBV18; 9 bases fit TRBD2. This CDR3 spans 16 amino acids. Looked up from germline, CDR1 is KGHSH and CDR2 is LQKENI. V lost 3 bases and J lost 7; bases outside the gene matches: 10. This CDR3 reads CASSPNSGRSGNEQFF. DNA for the CDR3: TGTGCCAGCTCACCGAATAGCGGGAGATCCGGAAATGAGCAGTTCTTC.

This chain uses TRBV5-5 with TRBJ2-2; TRBD1 matches 7 bases. The CDR3 consists of 19 residues. The V segment lost 2 bases and the J segment 6 bases; nucleotides outside the gene matches: 19. Germline V lookup: CDR1 SGHKS, CDR2 YYEKEE (reference sequence). CDR3 DNA: TGTGCCAGCAGCTTATCCCCCCTCCGGATTGACAGGGTCGCCGGGGAGCTGTTTTTT. Its protein is CASSLSPLRIDRVAGELFF. The variable domain in full, with the rest retrieved from reference TRBV5-5 and TRBJ2-2, is DAGVTQSPTHLIKTRGQQVTLRCSPISGHKSVSWYQQVLGQGPQFIFQYYEKEERGRGNFPDRFSARQFPNYSSELNVNALLLGDSALYLCASSLSPLRIDRVAGELFFGEGSRLTVL.

This rearrangement joins TRBV6-4 to TRBJ2-2; TRBD2 matches 12 bases. The germline CDR1 and CDR2 sequences are MRHNA and SNTAGT. This CDR3 has 15 amino acids. V gave up 3 bases and J gave up 4 bases; unmatched junction bases: 0. The CDR3 sequence is CASSETSGSTGELFF. In DNA, the CDR3 is TGTGCCAGCAGTGAGACTAGCGGGAGCACCGGGGAGCTGTTTTTT.

This rearrangement joins TRBV29-1 to TRBJ2-1, with 9 bases identical to TRBD1. Unmatched junction bases numbered 12, after V lost 4 bases and J lost 8 bases. Per the germline V gene, CDR1 is SQVTM and CDR2 is ANQGSEA. The CDR3 is 15 residues long. The CDR3 region is CSVVFSGQGWYEQFF. In DNA form, the CDR3 reads TGCAGCGTTGTGTTCTCGGGACAGGGATGGTATGAGCAGTTCTTC.

The chain joins TRBV5-1 to TRBJ2-1; no firm D call. V was shortened by 2 bases and J by 7 bases, with 10 bases between the two germline ends. CDR3 length: 13 amino acids. From germline, CDR1 is SGHRS and CDR2 YFSETQ. Written as DNA, the CDR3 is TGCGCCAGCAGCTTCGCCCTCGCGAATGAGCAGTTCTTC. Translation: CASSFALANEQFF. Variable domain in full (rest from reference TRBV5-1 and TRBJ2-1): KAGVTQTPRYLIKTRGQQVTLSCSPISGHRSVSWYQQTPGQGLQFLFEYFSETQRNKGNFPGRFSGRQFSNSRSEMNVSTLELGDSALYLCASSFALANEQFFGPGTRLTVL.

The rearrangement uses TRBV13 and TRBJ2-7; 15 bases match TRBD2. Unmatched junction bases numbered 4, after V lost 4 bases and J lost 0 bases. CDR3 size: 17 residues. CDR1 is PRHDT, CDR2 FYEKMQ, per germline (reference sequence). The CDR3 reads CASSSGTSGRSSYEQYF. The CDR3 region has the DNA TGTGCCAGCAGCTCCGGGACTAGCGGGAGGAGCTCCTACGAGCAGTACTTC.

The chain has TRBV3-1 (or the pseudogene TRBV3-2) and TRBJ2-7, with D maybe TRBD1 (5 bases). Germline V gene sequence: CDR1 LGHDT, CDR2 YNNKEL (reference sequence). This CDR3 has 11 amino acids. V lost 8 bases to trimming and J lost 5 bases, with 10 bases between them. The CDR3 protein is CASVQENEQYF. The CDR3, as DNA: TGTGCCAGCGTACAGGAGAACGAGCAGTACTTC.

The chain couples TRBV5-4 to TRBJ1-4, with 10 bases matching TRBD1. Germline values: CDR1 SGHNT, CDR2 YYREEE (reference sequence). CDR3 length equals 16 residues. V gave up 2 bases and J gave up 7 bases; unmatched junction bases: 8. Here the CDR3 reads CASSFGGDRGSEKLFF. DNA of the CDR3: TGTGCCAGCAGCTTCGGGGGGGACAGGGGAAGTGAAAAACTGTTTTTT.